The present TCR beta chain was sequenced within a study of T cells in Graves' hyperthyroidism and ophthalmopathy. This clonotype was observed many times. CDR3 size: 13 residues. Germline trimming cut 8 bases from V and 2 bases from J; bases unmatched to any gene: 3. Amplification of TCR beta CDR3 regions was performed using RNA transcripts as template. The HTBI primer set served for first-round RT-PCR of the TCR CDR3. A single record per CDR3 protein comes from TCRdb applying MiXCR to the multiplex PCR reads. In the table there are approximately 370,000 distinct CDR3 sequences, under 15% of which are singletons. The definition of stable Graves' hyperthyroidism was no ophthalmopathy progression within 18 months. Patients aged 18 to 65 had newly diagnosed hyperthyroidism of under 2 months' duration. Diagnosing involved the use of clinical symptoms, serum thyroxine and TRAb, thyroid ultrasound and orbital computed tomography.

The chain combines TRBV12-3 or TRBV12-4 with TRBJ2-5, with TRBD2 matching 9 bases. The source of this sequence is a woman aged 25 to 39 with Graves' hyperthyroidism. The specimen was blood. This CDR3 is CASGTSPQETQYF. The CDR3 coding sequence is TGTGCCAGCGGGACTAGCCCACAAGAGACCCAGTACTTC.